One sample yielded the 14 T cell receptor beta chains listed below, sequenced in a study of blood T cell repertoires in COVID-19. Generated by immunoSEQ multiplex PCR, the TCRdb table keeps only in-frame clones and is missing some. Here the sample spans 200,000 or so clones, around 82% being singletons. The source material was peripheral blood. The receptors shown here come from a woman in her sixties with acute or convalescent COVID-19.

This chain uses TRBV9 with TRBJ2-5, with 16 bases matching TRBD2. CDR3 length: 17 amino acids. Per germline, CDR1 SGDLS and CDR2 YYNGEE. J gave up 2 bases and V 4 bases, and 5 bases lay outside the gene matches. This chain's CDR3 is CASSPGLAGGNQETQYF. The CDR3 DNA is TGTGCCAGCAGCCCGGGACTAGCGGGGGGGAATCAAGAGACCCAGTACTTC.

The chain employs TRBV27 and TRBJ1-2; TRBD1 matches at 10 bases. Germline CDR1 is MNHEY and CDR2 is SMNVEV (reference sequence). J lost 6 bases, V lost 3 bases, and 7 bases had no gene match. This CDR3 has 15 residues. CDR3 sequence (DNA): TGTGCCAGCAGTTTTCAGGGACAGGGGATGGATGGCTACACCTTC. Its translation: CASSFQGQGMDGYTF.

The chain is built from TRBV2 and TRBJ1-2, with TRBD1 identical over 9 bases. Per germline, CDR1 SNHLY and CDR2 FYNNEI. The V gene end was trimmed by 2 bases and the J gene end by 10 bases; junction bases not matched to a gene: 8. The CDR3 runs to 14 residues. The CDR3 sequence: CASSEYRTGEDYTF. CDR3 coding DNA: TGTGCCAGCAGTGAATATAGGACAGGGGAGGACTACACCTTC.

The chain uses TRBV30 and TRBJ1-4, with D unclear. Germline V gene sequence: CDR1 GTSNPN, CDR2 SVGIG (reference sequence). The CDR3 spans 14 residues. Trimming stripped 0 bases from V and 8 bases from J, with 13 bases between. CDR3 DNA: TGTGCCTGGAGTGTACGGGAGGGCGGCGAAAAACTGTTTTTT. Amino acid sequence: CAWSVREGGEKLFF.

This rearrangement joins TRBV7-8 to TRBJ1-1; D may be TRBD1 (6 bases). With 5 bases removed from V and 1 base from J, the gap between germline ends came to 20 bases. The length of the CDR3 is 17 residues. Germline loops: CDR1 SGHVS, CDR2 FQNEAQ. CDR3 sequence: CASSLGGRGVWNTEAFF. The CDR3 DNA reads TGTGCCAGCAGCCTAGGTGGCAGGGGAGTCTGGAACACTGAAGCTTTCTTT.

This sequence joins TRBV19 and TRBJ1-2; 9 bases align to TRBD1. CDR3 length: 17 residues. Per the germline V gene, CDR1 is LNHDA and CDR2 is SQIVND (reference sequence). Trimming cost V 4 bases and J 2 bases; bases outside gene matches: 11. CDR3 coding DNA: TGTGCCAGTAGTACCAGGACAGGGGAGACGGCCAACTATGGCTACACCTTC. This sequence encodes CASSTRTGETANYGYTF.

CDR3 bases: TGTGCCAGCAGTTACGGGACAGGGATGTATCAGCCCCAGCATTTT. The encoded protein is CASSYGTGMYQPQHF. The rearrangement uses TRBV28 and TRBJ1-5; 9 nucleotides line up with TRBD1. This CDR3 spans 15 amino acids. J was trimmed by 5 bases and V by 4 bases; bases with no gene match: 6. Germline V gene sequence: CDR1 MDHEN, CDR2 SYDVKM.

This clone was picked up a small number of times. The V gene is TRBV3-1 (or the pseudogene TRBV3-2), the J gene TRBJ1-1; 7 bases align to TRBD1. The CDR3 totals 14 residues. Germline V CDR1 and CDR2: LGHDT, YNNKEL (reference sequence). V lost 5 bases to trimming and J lost 3 bases; unmatched junction nucleotides: 6. The CDR3 loop reads CASSAGGSYTEAFF. The CDR3 DNA reads as TGTGCCAGCAGCGCAGGGGGAAGTTACACTGAAGCTTTCTTT.

A few counts support this clone. V is TRBV30 and J is TRBJ2-7; 7 bases are shared with TRBD1. There are 13 residues in the CDR3. V shed 3 bases, J shed 6 bases, and the junction held 8 bases outside the gene matches. CDR1 and CDR2 from the germline V gene are GTSNPN and SVGIG (reference sequence). CDR3 sequence reads: CAWSKTGSSEQYF. In DNA form, the CDR3 reads TGTGCCTGGAGCAAGACAGGGTCGAGCGAGCAGTACTTC.

This chain links TRBV2 with TRBJ1-1, with no clear D. V was shortened by 1 base and J by 5 bases, with 14 bases between the two germline ends. Germline V CDR1 and CDR2: SNHLY, FYNNEI. The CDR3 length is 15 residues. The DNA of the CDR3 is TGTGCCAGCAGTGAAGGTCTCGGTGGGCAAACTGAAGCTTTCTTT. It codes for CASSEGLGGQTEAFF.

The rearrangement joins TRBV11-2 to TRBJ1-4; the D is unclear. Germline V gene sequence: CDR1 SGHAT, CDR2 FQNNGV. The CDR3 loop spans 11 amino acids. Trimming stripped 2 bases from V and 8 bases from J, with 3 bases between. The DNA for the CDR3 is TGTGCCAGCAGCTTAAGCGAAAAACTGTTTTTT. This codes for CASSLSEKLFF.

The chain is built from TRBV5-1 and TRBJ1-1; no definite D call. Trimming cost V 0 bases and J 10 bases, with 10 bases left between them. The germline gives CDR1 SGHRS, CDR2 YFSETQ. The CDR3 spans 12 residues. The CDR3 DNA sequence: TGCGCCAGCAGCTTGGATTCCATCCCAGCTTTCTTT. This sequence encodes CASSLDSIPAFF.

The rearrangement links TRBV2 to TRBJ1-6; D not resolved. The CDR3 length is 16 residues. V lost 3 bases and J 1 base, leaving 10 bases between the germline ends. From germline, CDR1 is SNHLY and CDR2 FYNNEI. In DNA form, the CDR3 reads TGTGCCAGCAGTGAGAGCGCGGGTTCCTATAATTCACCCCTCCACTTT. It encodes CASSESAGSYNSPLHF. Combining the CDR3 with reference TRBV2 and TRBJ1-6 gives the whole variable domain EPEVTQTPSHQVTQMGQEVILRCVPISNHLYFYWYRQILGQKVEFLVSFYNNEISEKSEIFDDQFSVERPDGSNFTLKIRSTKLEDSAMYFCASSESAGSYNSPLHFGNGTRLTVT.

The chain recombines TRBV4-1 with TRBJ1-6, with D possibly being TRBD1 (5 bases). This CDR3 has 16 amino acids. Germline CDR1 reads MGHRA; CDR2 reads YSYEKL. Trimming cost V 4 bases and J 7 bases, with 17 bases left between them. CDR3 loop: CASSRSPGGLNSPLHF. CDR3 nucleotides: TGCGCCAGCAGCCGATCTCCGGGGGGACTAAATTCACCCCTCCACTTT.